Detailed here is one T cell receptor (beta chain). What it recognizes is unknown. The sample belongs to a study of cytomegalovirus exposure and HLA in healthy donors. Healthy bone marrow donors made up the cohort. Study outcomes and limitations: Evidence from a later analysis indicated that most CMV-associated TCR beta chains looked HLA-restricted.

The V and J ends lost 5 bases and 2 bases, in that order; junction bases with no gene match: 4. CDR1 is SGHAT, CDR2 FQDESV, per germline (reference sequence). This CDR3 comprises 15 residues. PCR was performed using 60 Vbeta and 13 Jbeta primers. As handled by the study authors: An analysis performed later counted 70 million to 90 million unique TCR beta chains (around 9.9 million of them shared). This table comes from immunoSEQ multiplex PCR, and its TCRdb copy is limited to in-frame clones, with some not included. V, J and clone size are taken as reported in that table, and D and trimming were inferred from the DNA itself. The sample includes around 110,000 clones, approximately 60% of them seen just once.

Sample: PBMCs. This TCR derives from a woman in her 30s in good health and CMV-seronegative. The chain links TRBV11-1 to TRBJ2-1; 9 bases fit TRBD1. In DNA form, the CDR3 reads TGTGCCAGCAGCGACCGGGACAGGGCCTACAATGAGCAGTTCTTC. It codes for CASSDRDRAYNEQFF.